Listed here are 27 T cell receptor beta chains from one sample, sequenced in a study of cytotoxic CD8 clonotypes in ibrutinib-treated CLL. Profiled with immunoSEQ multiplex PCR; TCRdb holds only in-frame clones, not every one. The repertoire holds hundreds of thousands of clones, with under 75% as singletons. Sequences were derived from PBMCs, sampled after 24 months of ibrutinib treatment. These receptors all stem from a human donor with chronic lymphocytic leukemia.

The rearrangement uses TRBV9 and TRBJ1-3, with D possibly TRBD1 on 5 matching bases. CDR1 and CDR2 (germline): SGDLS, YYNGEE. The germline V and J ends were trimmed by 3 bases and 2 bases, with 6 bases remaining between them. CDR3 length: 13 amino acids. This chain's CDR3 is CASSETAGNTIYF. In nucleotides, the CDR3 is TGTGCCAGCAGCGAGACAGCTGGAAACACCATATATTTT.

This clone came up once. The rearrangement joins TRBV6-5 to TRBJ2-7; a weak D match, TRBD2 (6 bases). CDR1 and CDR2 (germline): MNHEY, SVGAGI. This CDR3 region has 13 residues. V was pared by 6 bases and J by 7 bases, with 16 bases between. CDR3 residues: CASSRGGVREQYF. The CDR3, as DNA: TGTGCCAGCAGCCGGGGCGGGGTGCGGGAGCAGTACTTC.

The chain joins TRBV5-1 to TRBJ2-1, with D unclear. The CDR3 totals 11 residues. The germline gives CDR1 SGHRS, CDR2 YFSETQ. V shed 1 base and J shed 10 bases, with 6 bases lying between them. For the CDR3, the DNA is TGCGCCAGCAGCTTGACCCAAGAGCAGTTCTTC. Translation gives CASSLTQEQFF.

The rearrangement links TRBV11-3 to TRBJ2-7; D uncertain. Germline V gives CDR1 SGHNT, CDR2 YENEEA. The CDR3 runs to 13 residues. V was clipped by 3 bases and J by 3 bases, with 9 bases between them. The CDR3 sequence: CASSLTRNYEQYF. The CDR3 DNA follows: TGTGCCAGCAGCTTGACCCGGAACTACGAGCAGTACTTC.

The V and J genes are TRBV9 and TRBJ2-3; the match to TRBD1 covers 9 bases. The CDR3 runs to 14 residues. The V gene end was trimmed by 2 bases and the J gene end by 8 bases; junction bases not matched to a gene: 6. Germline CDR1 SGDLS, CDR2 YYNGEE. The CDR3 sequence is CASSVRDREFTQYF. CDR3 DNA: TGTGCCAGCAGCGTTCGGGACAGGGAGTTTACGCAGTATTTT.

This clone was counted a few times. The CDR3 region has the DNA TGTGCCACCAGCAGAGCGGGTGAGCCCCAGCATTTT. This gives the protein CATSRAGEPQHF. The rearrangement links TRBV15 to TRBJ1-5; D is uncertain. The germline V gene encodes CDR1 LNHNV and CDR2 YYDKDF (reference sequence). Trimming pared 1 base from V and 8 bases from J, leaving 6 bases between. The CDR3 is 12 residues long.

The chain joins TRBV30 to TRBJ1-2; D is ambiguous. The CDR3 consists of 13 residues. The V end lost 2 bases, the J end lost 1 base, and 8 bases lay between the germline ends. Germline V gene sequence: CDR1 GTSNPN, CDR2 SVGIG (reference sequence). The chain's CDR3 is CAWSPGNNYGYTF. DNA of the CDR3: TGTGCCTGGAGTCCGGGGAATAACTATGGCTACACCTTC.

The rearrangement joins TRBV6-6 to TRBJ2-7; D possibly corresponds to TRBD2 (5 bases). The V end was cut by 2 bases, the J end by 3 bases, with 11 bases between. This CDR3 is 14 amino acids long. Germline V gene data show CDR1 as MNHNY and CDR2 as SVGAGI (reference sequence). The CDR3 coding sequence is TGTGCCAGCAGTTACCAAAGGGAGAACTACGAGCAGTACTTC. This translates into CASSYQRENYEQYF.

This sequence joins TRBV7-9 and TRBJ2-7, with D possibly called TRBD1 or TRBD2 (5 bases each). The CDR3 loop spans 14 amino acids. Germline V gene lookup returns CDR1 SEHNR and CDR2 FQNEAQ (reference sequence). Trimming took 1 base from V and 4 from J, leaving 11 bases between them. CDR3 nucleotides: TGTGCCAGCAGCTTAGTCGGGGCGGAGTACGAGCAGTACTTC. It specifies CASSLVGAEYEQYF. The variable domain in full, with the rest retrieved from reference TRBV7-9 and TRBJ2-7, is DTGVSQNPRHKITKRGQNVTFRCDPISEHNRLYWYRQTLGQGPEFLTYFQNEAQLEKSRLLSDRFSAERPKGSFSTLEIQRTEQGDSAMYLCASSLVGAEYEQYFGPGTRLTVT.

The chain couples TRBV27 to TRBJ2-5; the D gene is possibly TRBD2 (6 bases). The CDR3 extends over 14 amino acids. The V and J ends lost 3 bases and 5 bases respectively, with 13 bases between them. Germline values: CDR1 MNHEY, CDR2 SMNVEV (reference sequence). DNA of the CDR3: TGTGCCAGCAGTTTCTCGGGACTCCGGGAGACCCAGTACTTC. Protein sequence: CASSFSGLRETQYF.

CDR3 sequence: CSAQGATNEKLFF. In DNA, the CDR3 is TGCAGCGCGCAGGGGGCAACTAATGAAAAACTGTTTTTT. V and J are TRBV29-1 and TRBJ1-4; TRBD1 agrees at 7 bases. The trim removed 7 bases at V and 0 bases at J, leaving 2 bases unmatched. The germline V gene has CDR1 SQVTM and CDR2 ANQGSEA. The CDR3 is 13 amino acids.

This chain uses TRBV27 with TRBJ2-4; 11 nucleotides agree with TRBD1. The V gene end was trimmed by 5 bases and the J gene end by 9 bases; junction bases not matched to a gene: 6. Germline V gives CDR1 MNHEY, CDR2 SMNVEV (reference sequence). This CDR3 is 14 amino acids long. This CDR3 is CASSPGQGVGIQYF. As DNA, the CDR3 is TGTGCCAGCAGTCCGGGACAGGGGGTCGGCATTCAGTACTTC.

This clone turned up a few times. The CDR3, as DNA: TGTGCCAGCAATCCCGGGCAGAACTATGGCTACACCTTC. Amino acids: CASNPGQNYGYTF. V is TRBV28 and J is TRBJ1-2; D gene uncertain. This CDR3 is 13 amino acids long. CDR1 is MDHEN, CDR2 SYDVKM, per germline. Trimming cost V 7 bases and J 2 bases, with 11 bases left between them.

V is TRBV18 and J is TRBJ2-5; 7 nucleotides line up with TRBD1. This CDR3 spans 15 amino acids. CDR1 and CDR2 (germline): KGHSH, LQKENI. V gave up 4 bases and J gave up 5 bases; unmatched junction bases: 10. The CDR3 loop reads CASSLRQGRGETQYF. CDR3 nucleotides: TGTGCCAGCTCACTAAGACAGGGAAGAGGGGAGACCCAGTACTTC.

The rearrangement links TRBV7-3 to TRBJ2-5; 7 positions match TRBD2. Germline V gene sequence: CDR1 SGHTA, CDR2 FQGTGA. The CDR3 is 13 residues long. With 5 bases clipped from V and 7 bases from J, the junction kept 7 bases outside the gene matches. Written as DNA, the CDR3 is TGTGCCAGCAGCGCGGTTCGGGGGGTGACCCAGTACTTC. Amino acids: CASSAVRGVTQYF. The full variable domain, in which reference TRBV7-3 and TRBJ2-5 provide the parts outside the CDR3, is GAGVSQTPSNKVTEKGKYVELRCDPISGHTALYWYRQSLGQGPEFLIYFQGTGAADDSGLPNDRFFAVRPEGSVSTLKIQRTERGDSAVYLCASSAVRGVTQYFGPGTRLLVL.

The chain carries TRBV9 and TRBJ2-1, with 7 bases fitting TRBD2. V gave up 4 bases and J gave up 5 bases; unmatched junction bases: 6. Germline loops: CDR1 SGDLS, CDR2 YYNGEE. There are 14 residues in the CDR3. CDR3 amino acids: CASSWREPHNEQFF. The CDR3 nucleotides are TGTGCCAGCAGCTGGCGGGAGCCTCACAATGAGCAGTTCTTC.

This chain uses TRBV11-2 with TRBJ2-1; the D is unclear. Per the germline V gene, CDR1 is SGHAT and CDR2 is FQNNGV. The V gene lost 3 bases and the J gene lost 9 bases, with 15 bases spanning the gap. This CDR3 has 14 residues. Written as DNA, the CDR3 is TGTGCCAGCAGCTTTGGATACAGTTATGGTGAGCAGTTCTTC. This encodes CASSFGYSYGEQFF.

This clone has just a few counts. The rearrangement uses TRBV27 and TRBJ2-7, with D possibly called TRBD1 or TRBD2 (5 bases each). Trimming left V 7 bases short and J 3 bases short, with 13 bases between. This CDR3 spans 13 amino acids. The germline CDR1 and CDR2 sequences are MNHEY and SMNVEV (reference sequence). This CDR3 is CASMGREFYEQYF. In DNA form, the CDR3 reads TGTGCCAGCATGGGACGAGAGTTCTACGAGCAGTACTTC.

In its sample, this clone was seen a few times. This sequence joins TRBV7-9 and TRBJ2-3; a weak D match, TRBD2 (5 bases). V lost 5 bases and J lost 2, with 14 bases in between. The germline gives CDR1 SEHNR, CDR2 FQNEAQ (reference sequence). This CDR3 has 15 amino acids. CDR3 in DNA: TGTGCCAGCAGCCTAACCGCGGGCTTCACAGATACGCAGTATTTT. Encoded protein: CASSLTAGFTDTQYF.

V gene TRBV6-5 combines with J gene TRBJ2-7; 9 nucleotides align to TRBD1. The ends lost 5 bases at V and 5 bases at J; junction bases unmatched: 4. Germline CDR1 reads MNHEY; CDR2 reads SVGAGI. The CDR3 has 13 amino acids. CDR3 residues: CASSQTGGDEQYF. DNA of the CDR3: TGTGCCAGCAGTCAGACAGGGGGTGACGAGCAGTACTTC.

The genes are TRBV11-2 and TRBJ2-7, with D possibly TRBD2 on 5 matching bases. The germline CDR1 and CDR2 sequences are SGHAT and FQNNGV. Trimming shortened V by 5 bases and J by 3 bases, and 14 bases separated the two germline ends. This CDR3 spans 14 amino acids. The CDR3 bases are TGTGCCAGCAGCCCCGGGATATCCCTCTACGAGCAGTACTTC. Amino acids: CASSPGISLYEQYF.

This clone appeared a single time. The J gene is TRBJ2-5, the V gene TRBV10-3; 8 nucleotides align to TRBD1. The CDR3 has 15 residues. V lost 10 bases to trimming and J lost 4 bases; unmatched junction nucleotides: 14. Germline assignment: CDR1 ENHRY and CDR2 SYGVKD. The CDR3 sequence: CASKKTGAPGETQYF. The CDR3 coding sequence is TGTGCCAGCAAAAAGACAGGGGCCCCCGGAGAGACCCAGTACTTC.

J is TRBJ2-1 and V is TRBV7-8; 14 bases are a match to TRBD2. Germline V gene sequence: CDR1 SGHVS, CDR2 FQNEAQ. V was clipped by 0 bases and J by 9 bases; unmatched bases: 4. The CDR3 is made up of 16 amino acids. CDR3 residues: CASSLAGTSGSTEQFF. The DNA for the CDR3 is TGTGCCAGCAGCTTAGCCGGGACTAGCGGGAGTACTGAGCAGTTCTTC.

This sequence joins TRBV27 and TRBJ1-4; D remains ambiguous. Germline V CDR1 and CDR2: MNHEY, SMNVEV (reference sequence). V was pared by 0 bases and J by 4 bases, with 15 bases between. This CDR3 spans 17 amino acids. CDR3 protein: CASSLSILGRSNEKLFF. In nucleotides, the CDR3 is TGTGCCAGCAGTTTATCGATCCTTGGGCGGAGTAATGAAAAACTGTTTTTT. Full variable domain (missing parts from reference TRBV27 and TRBJ1-4): EAQVTQNPRYLITVTGKKLTVTCSQNMNHEYMSWYRQDPGLGLRQIYYSMNVEVTDKGDVPEGYKVSRKEKRNFPLILESPSPNQTSLYFCASSLSILGRSNEKLFFGSGTQLSVL.

This chain uses TRBV5-6 with TRBJ2-7, with 7 positions matching TRBD1. V shed 4 bases, J shed 3 bases, and the junction held 13 bases outside the gene matches. From germline, CDR1 is SGHDT and CDR2 YYEEEE. This CDR3 is built from 16 residues. The CDR3 is CASSVERTGPLYEQYF. CDR3 DNA: TGTGCCAGCAGCGTCGAGAGGACAGGCCCCCTCTACGAGCAGTACTTC. Supplemented by reference TRBV5-6 and TRBJ2-7, the full variable domain reads DAGVTQSPTHLIKTRGQQVTLRCSPKSGHDTVSWYQQALGQGPQFIFQYYEEEERQRGNFPDRFSGHQFPNYSSELNVNALLLGDSALYLCASSVERTGPLYEQYFGPGTRLTVT.

The chain uses TRBV5-4 and TRBJ2-7, with D possibly being TRBD2 (6 bases). V shed 4 bases and J shed 1 base, with 12 bases lying between them. This CDR3 has 14 residues. Germline CDR1 SGHNT, CDR2 YYREEE (reference sequence). The DNA of the CDR3 is TGTGCCAGCAGCGGGCGGGACTTATCCTACGAGCAGTACTTC. This codes for CASSGRDLSYEQYF. Filled out from reference TRBV5-4 and TRBJ2-7, the complete variable domain reads ETGVTQSPTHLIKTRGQQVTLRCSSQSGHNTVSWYQQALGQGPQFIFQYYREEENGRGNFPPRFSGLQFPNYSSELNVNALELDDSALYLCASSGRDLSYEQYFGPGTRLTVT.

This clone was observed a few times. The chain recombines TRBV13 with TRBJ2-1, with D unresolved. This CDR3 is 12 amino acids long. V gave up 5 bases and J gave up 6 bases, with 8 bases separating them. Looked up from germline, CDR1 is PRHDT and CDR2 is FYEKMQ (reference sequence). CDR3 nucleotides: TGTGCCAGCAGCCTTTTAGGCAATGAGCAGTTCTTC. This gives the protein CASSLLGNEQFF.